Detailed here is one T cell receptor (beta chain). The antigen is unknown. The record originates from a study of T-cell memory formation after mild COVID-19. The ends were cut back, 0 bases at V and 4 bases at J, with 12 bases in the middle. CDR1 and CDR2 from the germline V gene are LGHNA and YSLEER. CDR3 length: 15 amino acids. Study results and caveats: A second wave expanding day 15 to 37 was CD4+-biased; contracting clones were balanced. Pre-infection memory harbored some responding clones, suggesting cross-reactive memory joined. Contracting CD8+ clones were enriched in EMRA, CD4+ mainly in CM and EM.

TCR alpha and TCR beta cDNA libraries carrying sample barcodes and UMIs were produced by 5'RACE using constant-segment primers. In TCRdb, the 5' RACE reads were re-called with MiXCR into one record per CDR3 protein. The table includes fewer than 350,000 distinct CDR3 sequences, about 15% detected once. This chain connects TRBV4-3 to TRBJ1-2; no clear D gene. Sample: PBMCs or a T cell subset sorted from them (not recorded which). The clonotype was recovered from a man aged 18 to 30 who had mild COVID-19 (a few samples of this study predate the infection). Cell type and time point are not known. This CDR3 is CASSQDPPFIYGYTF. DNA of the CDR3: TGCGCCAGCAGCCAAGACCCGCCTTTTATCTATGGCTACACCTTC.